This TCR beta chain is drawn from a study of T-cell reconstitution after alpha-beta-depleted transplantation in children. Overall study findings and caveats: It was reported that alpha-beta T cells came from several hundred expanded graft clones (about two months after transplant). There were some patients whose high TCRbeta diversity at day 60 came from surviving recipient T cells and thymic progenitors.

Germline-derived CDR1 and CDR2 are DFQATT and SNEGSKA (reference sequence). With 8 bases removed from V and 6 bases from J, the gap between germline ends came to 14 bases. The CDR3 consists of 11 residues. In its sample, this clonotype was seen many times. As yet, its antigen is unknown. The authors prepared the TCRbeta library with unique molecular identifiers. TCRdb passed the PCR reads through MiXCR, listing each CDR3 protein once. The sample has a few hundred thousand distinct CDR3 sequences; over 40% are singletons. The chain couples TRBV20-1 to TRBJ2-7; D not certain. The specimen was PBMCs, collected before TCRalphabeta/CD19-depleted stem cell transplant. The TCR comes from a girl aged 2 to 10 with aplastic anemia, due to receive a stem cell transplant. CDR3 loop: CSPPALGEQYF. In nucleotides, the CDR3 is TGCAGTCCCCCGGCCCTGGGCGAGCAGTACTTC.